A single sample is the source of the 22 T cell receptor beta chains below, sequenced in a study of neoadjuvant anti-PD-1 for oral cavity cancer. The table came from immunoSEQ multiplex PCR; TCRdb's copy has only in-frame clones and leaves some out. The sample gives approximately 15,000 clones, approximately 79% of which show up once; over 2% is in the top ten. The starting material was PBMCs, obtained before nivolumab (anti-PD-1) treatment. These receptors all come from a person aged 40 to 85 with oral cavity squamous cell carcinoma.

The rearrangement joins TRBV25-1 to TRBJ2-3, with 8 nucleotides matching TRBD1. The CDR3 has 14 amino acids. The V segment lost 4 bases and the J segment 2 bases; nucleotides outside the gene matches: 2. Germline CDR1 is MGHDK and CDR2 is SYGVNS. CDR3 sequence reads: CASSATGVTDTQYF. The DNA for the CDR3 is TGTGCCAGCAGTGCGACAGGGGTCACAGATACGCAGTATTTT.

The chain is built from TRBV6-5 and TRBJ1-3, with D unresolved. The germline V and J ends were trimmed by 6 bases and 0 bases, with 12 bases remaining between them. Per germline, CDR1 MNHEY and CDR2 SVGAGI. The CDR3 spans 15 residues. The CDR3 nucleotides are TGTGCCAGCAGCCCAACAGCGAACTCTGGAAACACCATATATTTT. It translates to CASSPTANSGNTIYF.

The chain links TRBV7-8 to TRBJ2-1, with 8 nucleotides matching TRBD2. This CDR3 has 18 amino acids. The germline V gene has CDR1 SGHVS and CDR2 FQNEAQ. J gave up 3 bases and V 5 bases, and 15 bases lay outside the gene matches. This chain's CDR3 is CASSLRALREASYNEQFF. The CDR3 DNA sequence: TGTGCCAGCAGCCTTAGAGCTTTGCGGGAGGCAAGCTACAATGAGCAGTTCTTC. Drawing the rest from reference TRBV7-8 and TRBJ2-1, the complete variable domain is GAGVSQSPRYKVAKRGQDVALRCDPISGHVSLFWYQQALGQGPEFLTYFQNEAQLDKSGLPSDRFFAERPEGSVSTLKIQRTQQEDSAVYLCASSLRALREASYNEQFFGPGTRLTVL.

J is TRBJ1-2 and V is TRBV2; a weak D match, TRBD1 (5 bases). CDR1 SNHLY and CDR2 FYNNEI come from the germline V gene. V lost 7 bases and J 7 bases, leaving 16 bases between the germline ends. This CDR3 is 13 amino acids long. CDR3 amino acids: CASKDEGASGYTF. CDR3 bases: TGTGCCAGCAAGGACGAAGGGGCCTCTGGCTACACCTTC.

The chain uses TRBV5-4 and TRBJ2-7; no clear D gene. V was pared by 4 bases and J by 5 bases, with 7 bases between. CDR1 is SGHNT, CDR2 YYREEE, per germline (reference sequence). CDR3 size: 11 residues. CDR3 region: CASSRNHEQYF. The CDR3 DNA reads as TGTGCCAGCAGCAGGAACCACGAGCAGTACTTC. The full variable domain, with the rest looked up from reference TRBV5-4 and TRBJ2-7, is ETGVTQSPTHLIKTRGQQVTLRCSSQSGHNTVSWYQQALGQGPQFIFQYYREEENGRGNFPPRFSGLQFPNYSSELNVNALELDDSALYLCASSRNHEQYFGPGTRLTVT.

J is TRBJ2-7 and V is TRBV5-1, with D perhaps TRBD1 or TRBD2 (6 bases each). The CDR3 runs to 13 residues. The ends were cut back, 4 bases at V and 5 bases at J, with 13 bases in the middle. Germline V gene data show CDR1 as SGHRS and CDR2 as YFSETQ. For the CDR3, the DNA is TGCGCCAGCAGCCAACCCGGGGGCGACGAGCAGTACTTC. It encodes CASSQPGGDEQYF.

DNA for the CDR3: TGTGCCACCACAATCGGCCCCTACCAGACCCAGTACTTC. This encodes CATTIGPYQTQYF. This chain connects TRBV28 to TRBJ2-5; D unclear. Germline V lookup: CDR1 MDHEN, CDR2 SYDVKM. Trimming shortened V by 10 bases and J by 6 bases, and 18 bases separated the two germline ends. The CDR3 sequence is 13 residues long.

This clone was counted only a few times. The chain uses TRBV6-1 and TRBJ1-5; a weak D match, TRBD1 (5 bases). The ends were cut back, 1 base at V and 6 bases at J, with 13 bases in the middle. The length of the CDR3 is 15 residues. The V gene's germline CDR1 is MNHNS and CDR2 SASEGT. CDR3 in amino acids: CASSEGTAGGQPQHF. The CDR3 DNA reads TGTGCCAGCAGTGAAGGGACGGCCGGGGGTCAGCCCCAGCATTTT.

The chain is built from TRBV7-8 and TRBJ2-1; TRBD2 aligns across 10 bases. Germline V gives CDR1 SGHVS, CDR2 FQNEAQ. This CDR3 has 18 amino acids. V was pared by 2 bases and J by 4 bases, with 11 bases of the junction left unmatched. CDR3 coding DNA: TGTGCCAGCAGCTTAAGAGTAGCGGGGGGTCCGATGTACAATGAGCAGTTCTTC. Residues: CASSLRVAGGPMYNEQFF.

This clone was observed a handful of times. The chain combines TRBV10-1 with TRBJ2-2; D perhaps matches TRBD1 (5 bases). The germline V gene has CDR1 WNHNN and CDR2 SYGVQD (reference sequence). V lost 4 bases and J lost 7, with 13 bases in between. There are 14 residues in the CDR3. The CDR3 bases are TGCGCCAGCAGTGCGGTCACCACAGGCGGGGAGCTGTTTTTT. It is translated as CASSAVTTGGELFF.

The chain uses TRBV18 and TRBJ1-1; weak D call: TRBD1 (5 bases). This CDR3 contains 13 residues. Germline assignment: CDR1 KGHSH and CDR2 LQKENI. Trimming removed 4 bases at V and 3 bases at J, with 9 bases between. The CDR3 DNA is TGTGCCAGCTCACAGGGGTTCGACACTGAAGCTTTCTTT. This codes for CASSQGFDTEAFF.

The rearrangement uses TRBV11-2 and TRBJ1-2; D perhaps matches TRBD1 (6 bases). CDR3 length equals 15 residues. The germline gives CDR1 SGHAT, CDR2 FQNNGV. V was shortened by 0 bases and J by 7 bases, with 15 bases between the two germline ends. The CDR3 DNA is TGTGCCAGCAGCTTAGACCCATCAGGGGTCGGTGGCTACACCTTC. Amino acid sequence: CASSLDPSGVGGYTF. Full variable domain (rest looked up from reference TRBV11-2 and TRBJ1-2): EAGVAQSPRYKIIEKRQSVAFWCNPISGHATLYWYQQILGQGPKLLIQFQNNGVVDDSQLPKDRFSAERLKGVDSTLKIQPAKLEDSAVYLCASSLDPSGVGGYTFGSGTRLTVV.

The chain has TRBV5-4 and TRBJ1-1; 8 bases map to TRBD1. V shed 5 bases and J 3 bases; nucleotides not matched to a gene: 3. Germline assignment: CDR1 SGHNT and CDR2 YYREEE (reference sequence). The CDR3 runs 13 residues. CDR3 residues: CASSRDRHTEAFF. The CDR3 DNA sequence: TGTGCCAGCAGTCGGGACAGGCACACTGAAGCTTTCTTT.

This rearrangement joins TRBV28 to TRBJ2-7; D gene uncertain. The germline CDR1 and CDR2 sequences are MDHEN and SYDVKM. Trimming removed 2 bases from V and 3 bases from J, with 8 bases in between. The CDR3 spans 13 residues. The CDR3 here is CASSLIPGYEQYF. In DNA, the CDR3 is TGTGCCAGCAGTTTAATCCCCGGCTACGAGCAGTACTTC.

The chain carries TRBV5-8 and TRBJ2-7, with D possibly matching TRBD1 (6 bases). Germline CDR1 reads SGHTS; CDR2 reads YDEGEE. This CDR3 comprises 15 residues. The V end lost 4 bases, the J end lost 1 base, and 15 bases lay between the germline ends. CDR3 DNA sequence: TGTGCCAGCAGCCAACACAGGGTCAGATCCTACGAGCAGTACTTC. It specifies CASSQHRVRSYEQYF.

The rearrangement uses TRBV25-1 and TRBJ1-5, with a tentative D call TRBD1 (5 bases). Germline V gene data show CDR1 as MGHDK and CDR2 as SYGVNS. This CDR3 is built from 18 residues. Trimming stripped 6 bases from V and 5 bases from J, with 26 bases between. CDR3: CASRGYWSDTRCHQPQHF. Written as DNA, the CDR3 is TGTGCCAGCAGAGGCTATTGGTCGGACACTCGTTGTCATCAGCCCCAGCATTTT. The full variable domain, its missing parts supplied by reference TRBV25-1 and TRBJ1-5, is EADIYQTPRYLVIGTGKKITLECSQTMGHDKMYWYQQDPGMELHLIHYSYGVNSTEKGDLSSESTVSRIRTEHFPLTLESARPSHTSQYLCASRGYWSDTRCHQPQHFGDGTRLSIL.

This clone was found a few times. This chain joins TRBV27 and TRBJ1-5; 8 bases align to TRBD1. CDR3 size: 15 residues. V was clipped by 6 bases and J by 4 bases; unmatched bases: 8. Germline CDR1 reads MNHEY; CDR2 reads SMNVEV (reference sequence). DNA for the CDR3: TGTGCCAGCAGCATGGGGACAGGACCGAATCAGCCCCAGCATTTT. It encodes CASSMGTGPNQPQHF.

The rearrangement joins TRBV7-2 to TRBJ2-2; D is unclear. V was pared by 1 base and J by 5 bases, with 5 bases between. From germline, CDR1 is SGHTA and CDR2 FQGNSA. The CDR3 is 13 amino acids. The CDR3 reads CASSLVSTGELFF. CDR3 bases: TGTGCCAGCAGCTTAGTATCAACCGGGGAGCTGTTTTTT.

The genes are TRBV6-5 and TRBJ1-2, with TRBD1 identical over 8 bases. The ends lost 5 bases at V and 7 bases at J; junction bases unmatched: 0. This CDR3 has 11 amino acids. Germline CDR1 MNHEY, CDR2 SVGAGI. CDR3 coding DNA: TGTGCCAGCAGTACAGGGGGTGGCTACACCTTC. Translating it yields CASSTGGGYTF.

The gene calls are TRBV9 and TRBJ2-1; weak D call: TRBD2 (6 bases). Germline CDR1 is SGDLS and CDR2 is YYNGEE. This CDR3 comprises 17 residues. Trimming removed 4 bases from V and 7 bases from J, with 24 bases in between. CDR3 region: CASSPWPPGLATNEQFF. DNA for the CDR3: TGTGCCAGCAGCCCGTGGCCTCCGGGACTTGCGACGAATGAGCAGTTCTTC.

The chain joins TRBV7-9 to TRBJ2-1; weak D call: TRBD2 (5 bases). Between the trimmed V and J ends, which lost 1 base and 7 bases, there was a span of 17 bases. Germline V gives CDR1 SEHNR, CDR2 FQNEAQ (reference sequence). This CDR3 is 16 amino acids long. The CDR3 spells CASSLETSGTKNEQFF. CDR3 coding DNA: TGTGCCAGCAGCTTAGAAACGAGCGGTACAAAAAATGAGCAGTTCTTC.

V usage is TRBV7-8 and J usage is TRBJ2-6; no firm D call. The CDR3 has 15 amino acids. V was pared by 4 bases and J by 0 bases, with 7 bases between. In germline, CDR1 is SGHVS, CDR2 FQNEAQ. The CDR3 here is CASSSLTSGANVLTF. DNA for the CDR3: TGTGCCAGCAGCTCGCTGACCTCTGGGGCCAACGTCCTGACTTTC.